One sample yielded the 8 T cell receptor beta chains listed below, sequenced in a study of blood T cell repertoires in COVID-19. Repertoires were generated with immunoSEQ multiplex PCR, while TCRdb's copy carries only in-frame clones and drops some. The repertoire consists of under 350,000 clones, with approximately 90% occurring once and the leading ten covering about 4.6%. What was sequenced was peripheral blood. All receptors come from a man between 40 and 49 years old with acute or convalescent COVID-19.

The V and J genes are TRBV10-3 and TRBJ1-5; D not certain. The V gene's germline CDR1 is ENHRY and CDR2 SYGVKD. The CDR3 contains 13 residues. The V end lost 1 base, the J end lost 7 bases, and 8 bases lay between the germline ends. CDR3 DNA sequence: TGTGCCATCAGTGAGTTTCGAGGCCAGCCCCAGCATTTT. It codes for CAISEFRGQPQHF.

The rearrangement uses TRBV29-1 and TRBJ1-1, with a weak D call TRBD1 (5 bases). This CDR3 has 13 amino acids. CDR1 and CDR2 (germline): SQVTM, ANQGSEA. The V end lost 7 bases, the J end lost 4 bases, and 16 bases lay between the germline ends. The CDR3 region has the DNA TGCAGCGCCGATATAAGCGGGGGCACTGAAGCTTTCTTT. Its translation: CSADISGGTEAFF.

The V and J genes are TRBV30 and TRBJ2-1, with 8 positions matching TRBD2. Germline loops: CDR1 GTSNPN, CDR2 SVGIG (reference sequence). The CDR3 consists of 16 residues. V gave up 2 bases and J gave up 0 bases; unmatched junction bases: 6. The CDR3 DNA follows: TGTGCCTGGAGTTTGAGCGGGGGCCTCTCCTACAATGAGCAGTTCTTC. This gives the protein CAWSLSGGLSYNEQFF.

This clone was recorded once. The chain links TRBV5-1 to TRBJ2-6, with D perhaps matching TRBD2 (5 bases). The CDR3 has 14 amino acids. Trimming removed 5 bases at V and 2 bases at J, with 8 bases between. CDR1 is SGHRS, CDR2 YFSETQ, per germline. The CDR3: CASRRVTGANVLTF. DNA for the CDR3: TGCGCCAGCAGGAGGGTTACTGGGGCCAACGTCCTGACTTTC.

CDR3 DNA: TGTGCCAGCAGGGGGGGACAGAGAGTTTATGGCTACACCTTC. This codes for CASRGGQRVYGYTF. The chain joins TRBV2 to TRBJ1-2; 7 bases match TRBD1. This CDR3 is built from 14 residues. Germline V gives CDR1 SNHLY, CDR2 FYNNEI. The trim removed 6 bases at V and 5 bases at J, leaving 9 bases unmatched.

The chain links TRBV25-1 to TRBJ1-3, with TRBD1 identical over 7 bases. Germline V lookup: CDR1 MGHDK, CDR2 SYGVNS. V shed 7 bases, J shed 2 bases, and the junction held 5 bases outside the gene matches. The CDR3 is 14 residues long. The CDR3 nucleotides are TGTGCCAGCACCTCCGGGACAGCTGGAAACACCATATATTTT. It specifies CASTSGTAGNTIYF. Full variable domain (remainder filled in from reference TRBV25-1 and TRBJ1-3): EADIYQTPRYLVIGTGKKITLECSQTMGHDKMYWYQQDPGMELHLIHYSYGVNSTEKGDLSSESTVSRIRTEHFPLTLESARPSHTSQYLCASTSGTAGNTIYFGEGSWLTVV.

The chain joins TRBV7-6 to TRBJ2-1; TRBD2 matches 10 bases. After removal of 5 bases from V and 7 bases from J, the junction contained 5 bases not matched to a gene. CDR1 and CDR2 (germline): SGHVS, FNYEAQ. There are 14 residues in the CDR3. The CDR3 loop reads CASSTWTSGNEQFF. The CDR3 DNA reads TGTGCCAGCAGCACCTGGACTAGCGGTAATGAGCAGTTCTTC. The variable domain in full, with the rest retrieved from reference TRBV7-6 and TRBJ2-1, is GAGVSQSPRYKVTKRGQDVALRCDPISGHVSLYWYRQALGQGPEFLTYFNYEAQQDKSGLPNDRFSAERPEGSISTLTIQRTEQRDSAMYRCASSTWTSGNEQFFGPGTRLTVL.

The chain is built from TRBV30 and TRBJ2-7, with no clear D. Germline values: CDR1 GTSNPN, CDR2 SVGIG (reference sequence). V gave up 2 bases and J gave up 2 bases, with 7 bases separating them. The CDR3 loop spans 12 amino acids. CDR3 coding DNA: TGTGCCTGGAGTCTGGCCACCTACGAGCAGTACTTC. This codes for CAWSLATYEQYF.